The clone carrying this T cell receptor (beta chain) has a handful of counts. The sample is drawn from a study of neurological immune-mediated disorders. Trimming took 1 base from V and 4 from J, leaving 11 bases between them. This CDR3 spans 14 amino acids. CDR1 is DFQATT, CDR2 SNEGSKA, per germline (reference sequence). Time point defined: longitudinal time-point 2. 2 million PBMCs stored at -80 C were the source of the unsorted libraries. The making of cDNA relied on 5'RACE with 10-nucleotide random UMIs. TCRdb used MiXCR to reprocess the 5' RACE reads, holding one entry per CDR3 protein. This table holds about 90,000 distinct CDR3 sequences, under 15% found once.

This receptor was identified in a female donor with HTLV-1-associated myelopathy (HAM/TSP). V is TRBV20-1 and J is TRBJ2-1, with D hard to call. The sequenced material came from PBMCs. The CDR3 nucleotides read TGCAGTGCTAGAGCGTGGAGAGATTACAATGAGCAGTTCTTC. Protein: CSARAWRDYNEQFF.